Following are 21 T cell receptor beta chains from one sample sequenced in a study of CD8+ T cells in alopecia areata. It was cDNA, reverse transcribed from extracted RNA, that served as the sequencing template. Clones were read by immunoSEQ multiplex PCR, and TCRdb kept only the in-frame ones, dropping some. The profile shows roughly 210,000 clones, 40% to 45% of them singletons. The treatment: oral pan-JAK inhibitor, 5-10 mg twice daily. Sequenced material: CD4+ T cells sorted from blood, taken at approximately week 37, from a patient treated with tofacitinib. The receptors derive from a human donor with alopecia areata.

The chain combines TRBV7-9 with TRBJ2-7; D possibly corresponds to TRBD1 (5 bases). CDR3 length equals 12 residues. The germline V gene has CDR1 SEHNR and CDR2 FQNEAQ (reference sequence). V was cut by 8 bases and J by 6 bases, with 14 bases left in between. The CDR3 protein is CASQQASSEQYF. The CDR3, as DNA: TGTGCCAGCCAACAGGCGAGTAGCGAGCAGTACTTC. The full variable domain, with the rest looked up from reference TRBV7-9 and TRBJ2-7, is DTGVSQNPRHKITKRGQNVTFRCDPISEHNRLYWYRQTLGQGPEFLTYFQNEAQLEKSRLLSDRFSAERPKGSFSTLEIQRTEQGDSAMYLCASQQASSEQYFGPGTRLTVT.

V gene TRBV5-6 combines with J gene TRBJ2-1, with unresolved D. The CDR3 runs 13 residues. Germline V gene data show CDR1 as SGHDT and CDR2 as YYEEEE. V lost 0 bases to trimming and J lost 4 bases, with 5 bases between them. CDR3 nucleotide sequence: TGTGCCAGCAGCTTGGTTGGGTACAATGAGCAGTTCTTC. This encodes CASSLVGYNEQFF.

This clone has just a few counts. The chain has TRBV29-1 and TRBJ2-5; 11 nucleotides match TRBD2. There are 17 residues in the CDR3. V trimming: 3 bases; J trimming: 0 bases; junction bases outside the gene matches: 9. Germline lookup yields CDR1 SQVTM and CDR2 ANQGSEA. The CDR3 is CSVDGTSGVLYQETQYF. The CDR3 coding sequence is TGCAGCGTTGATGGGACTAGCGGAGTCCTCTACCAAGAGACCCAGTACTTC.

J is TRBJ2-1 and V is TRBV6-6; D is ambiguous. Germline V CDR1 and CDR2: MNHNY, SVGAGI (reference sequence). Trimming removed 5 bases from V and 0 bases from J, with 11 bases in between. This CDR3 is built from 15 residues. The CDR3 here is CASSDKNPSYNEQFF. The CDR3, as DNA: TGTGCCAGCAGTGACAAGAACCCCTCCTACAATGAGCAGTTCTTC.

This clone was detected many times. Different DNA sequences within this sample yield the same CDR3. The chain couples TRBV28 to TRBJ1-2; TRBD1 is a possible D gene (6 bases). Trimming pared 1 base from V and 2 bases from J, leaving 11 bases between. The germline CDR1 and CDR2 sequences are MDHEN and SYDVKM. The CDR3 spans 15 residues. As DNA, the CDR3 is TGTGCCAGCAGTTTATCCCCGAGGGGGAACTATGGCTACACCTTC. It specifies CASSLSPRGNYGYTF.

This clone was counted a single time. The chain uses TRBV7-9 and TRBJ2-3, with a tentative D call TRBD2 (5 bases). V was trimmed by 3 bases and J by 3 bases, leaving 10 bases between them. Per the germline V gene, CDR1 is SEHNR and CDR2 is FQNEAQ (reference sequence). This CDR3 region has 14 residues. The CDR3 nucleotides are TGTGCCAGCAGCTTCGGGATGACTACAGATACGCAGTATTTT. As protein: CASSFGMTTDTQYF.

This clone has just a few counts. The chain joins TRBV30 to TRBJ1-1, with D maybe TRBD1 (5 bases). The germline V and J ends were trimmed by 2 bases and 9 bases, with 13 bases remaining between them. Per the germline V gene, CDR1 is GTSNPN and CDR2 is SVGIG (reference sequence). The CDR3 runs to 12 residues. The CDR3 here is CAWSREGLKAFF. CDR3 DNA sequence: TGTGCCTGGAGTCGAGAGGGGCTGAAAGCTTTCTTT.

This clone came up many times. This chain joins TRBV6-6 and TRBJ2-7; 11 positions agree with TRBD1. Per the germline V gene, CDR1 is MNHNY and CDR2 is SVGAGI (reference sequence). V shed 5 bases and J 5 bases; nucleotides not matched to a gene: 8. This CDR3 has 15 residues. DNA of the CDR3: TGTGCCAGCAGTCCTGGACAGGGGGCTAGGGACGAGCAGTACTTC. Translated: CASSPGQGARDEQYF.

The chain couples TRBV27 to TRBJ2-5, with D possibly TRBD1 on 6 matching bases. V was clipped by 3 bases and J by 2 bases, with 10 bases between them. From germline, CDR1 is MNHEY and CDR2 SMNVEV (reference sequence). The CDR3 length is 14 residues. CDR3 bases: TGTGCCAGCAGTTTTATGGACAGTCAAGAGACCCAGTACTTC. Its translation is CASSFMDSQETQYF.

A few counts support this clone. The J gene is TRBJ2-5, the V gene TRBV7-9; TRBD2 agrees at 7 bases. CDR1 is SEHNR and CDR2 is FQNEAQ in the germline V gene (reference sequence). CDR3 length: 14 residues. Trimming took 3 bases from V and 3 from J; bases not matched to a gene: 4. CDR3 sequence (DNA): TGTGCCAGCAGCTTGAGGCTAGCGGAAGAGACCCAGTACTTC. It translates to CASSLRLAEETQYF.

In the case of this clone: The junction departs from the called germline gene at one end, perhaps through a read error. The rearrangement uses TRBV28 and TRBJ2-5; D is possibly TRBD1 (6 bases). This CDR3 comprises 14 residues. CDR1 MDHEN and CDR2 SYDVKM come from the germline V gene. The CDR3 coding sequence is TGTGCCAGCAGTGTGAGCAGGGGTCAAGAGGCCCAGTACTTC. Translated: CASSVSRGQEAQYF. The variable domain in full, with the rest retrieved from reference TRBV28 and TRBJ2-5, is DVKVTQSSRYLVKRTGEKVFLECVQDMDHENMFWYRQDPGLGLRLIYFSYDVKMKEKGDIPEGYSVSREKKERFSLILESASTNQTSMYLCASSVSRGQEAQYFGPGTRLLVL.

This clone was recorded once. This chain joins TRBV5-4 and TRBJ2-5, with 8 positions matching TRBD2. With 0 bases clipped from V and 4 bases from J, the junction kept 8 bases outside the gene matches. The length of the CDR3 is 16 residues. The germline CDR1 and CDR2 sequences are SGHNT and YYREEE (reference sequence). The CDR3 spells CASSLAGSGIRETQYF. In DNA, the CDR3 is TGTGCCAGCAGCTTGGCAGGTAGCGGGATACGAGAGACCCAGTACTTC.

The chain carries TRBV7-2 and TRBJ2-1; 12 bases fit TRBD2. The germline V gene has CDR1 SGHTA and CDR2 FQGNSA. The CDR3 covers 18 residues. With V trimmed by 3 bases and J by 7 bases, 13 bases remained unmatched. The CDR3 region has the DNA TGTGCCAGCAGCTTGGGGTGGGTCGCTAGCGGGAGGGAGAATGAGCAGTTCTTC. Its translation is CASSLGWVASGRENEQFF. The whole variable domain, remainder taken from reference TRBV7-2 and TRBJ2-1, is GAGVSQSPSNKVTEKGKDVELRCDPISGHTALYWYRQSLGQGLEFLIYFQGNSAPDKSGLPSDRFSAERTGGSVSTLTIQRTQQEDSAVYLCASSLGWVASGRENEQFFGPGTRLTVL.

This chain links TRBV29-1 with TRBJ2-7; the D gene could be TRBD1 or TRBD2 (5 bases each). Trimming removed 1 base at V and 5 bases at J, with 15 bases between. CDR1 SQVTM and CDR2 ANQGSEA come from the germline V gene. CDR3 size: 14 residues. The DNA of the CDR3 is TGCAGCGTTGAAGGTGGAGGCAGGGCCCACGAGCAGTACTTC. As protein: CSVEGGGRAHEQYF.

The chain links TRBV9 to TRBJ2-2, with 10 bases that match TRBD2. Germline CDR1 SGDLS, CDR2 YYNGEE. CDR3 length: 16 residues. The V segment lost 4 bases and the J segment 7 bases; nucleotides outside the gene matches: 10. CDR3 loop: CASSPEAGGPGGELFF. The CDR3 DNA is TGTGCCAGCAGCCCTGAAGCGGGAGGGCCTGGCGGGGAGCTGTTTTTT.

This chain links TRBV30 with TRBJ1-1; D is possibly TRBD1 (6 bases). CDR3 length: 12 amino acids. Germline-derived CDR1 and CDR2 are GTSNPN and SVGIG (reference sequence). Trimming stripped 5 bases from V and 1 base from J, with 8 bases between. The CDR3 sequence is CAWGTPNTEAFF. The CDR3 nucleotides are TGTGCCTGGGGGACACCGAACACTGAAGCTTTCTTT.

The rearrangement joins TRBV27 to TRBJ1-2, with 12 bases identical to TRBD1. Germline V CDR1 and CDR2: MNHEY, SMNVEV (reference sequence). J gave up 7 bases and V 8 bases, and 11 bases lay outside the gene matches. The CDR3 runs to 15 residues. As DNA, the CDR3 is TGTGCCAGCTCCCAAGGGGACAGGGGGCTTTTTGGCTACACCTTC. It yields the protein CASSQGDRGLFGYTF.

The chain couples TRBV6-6 to TRBJ2-1; no clear D. This CDR3 comprises 12 residues. The germline CDR1 and CDR2 sequences are MNHNY and SVGAGI (reference sequence). Trimming cost V 6 bases and J 6 bases, with 9 bases left between them. CDR3 DNA: TGTGCCAGCAGCTCTACCTCCAATGAGCAGTTCTTC. Its translation is CASSSTSNEQFF.

As for this clone: Different DNA sequences within this sample yield the same CDR3. The V call is TRBV29-1, the J call TRBJ2-5; maybe TRBD1 (6 bases). V was cut by 3 bases and J by 2 bases, with 7 bases left in between. Per germline, CDR1 SQVTM and CDR2 ANQGSEA. CDR3 length: 12 amino acids. The CDR3 is CSVDRGQETQYF. The DNA for the CDR3 is TGCAGCGTTGACAGGGGTCAAGAGACCCAGTACTTC.

This chain connects TRBV4-1 to TRBJ1-2; tentative D call: TRBD1 (5 bases). This CDR3 region has 15 residues. The V end lost 1 base, the J end lost 4 bases, and 13 bases lay between the germline ends. From germline, CDR1 is MGHRA and CDR2 YSYEKL. The CDR3 is CASSQGRGFSYGYTF. CDR3 bases: TGCGCCAGCAGCCAAGGGAGGGGCTTTAGCTATGGCTACACCTTC.

The V call is TRBV1, the J call TRBJ2-7; TRBD2 was called by the table and not checked on the DNA. TRBV1 is a pseudogene segment. This CDR3 comprises 13 residues. The CDR3 DNA follows: TGCACCAGCACCGAATTTAGCGGGACCTACCGGTACTTC. Its protein product is CTSTEFSGTYRYF.